Following are 15 T cell receptor beta chains from one sample sequenced in a study of cytomegalovirus exposure and HLA in healthy donors (dated by TCRdb to the late 2010s). Library generation was performed with the immunoSEQ multiplex PCR assay. Entries here come from immuneACCESS through TCRdb and include only in-frame sequences with V and J called. Some clones fail to appear in such tables; in the studies checked, an unresolved V gene covers under half of the shortfall, and the cause of the remainder is unknown. For this sample there are roughly 300,000 clones; roughly 90% appear just once. Of the sample, 0.75% to 0.85% is held by the ten largest clones. Sequencing was carried out using PBMCs. The receptors come from a woman between 18 and 29 years old in good health and CMV-seronegative.

The rearrangement links TRBV4-1 to TRBJ1-3; D uncertain. Per the germline V gene, CDR1 is MGHRA and CDR2 is YSYEKL. The ends were cut back, 1 base at V and 3 bases at J, with 10 bases in the middle. This CDR3 has 15 residues. The CDR3 loop is CASSQVGKLGNTIYF. CDR3 nucleotide sequence: TGCGCCAGCAGCCAAGTCGGGAAGCTTGGAAACACCATATATTTT.

V usage is TRBV19 and J usage is TRBJ2-1, with 15 bases aligning to TRBD2. V shed 9 bases, J shed 6 bases, and the junction held 3 bases outside the gene matches. CDR1 and CDR2 from the germline V gene are LNHDA and SQIVND (reference sequence). There are 14 residues in the CDR3. The CDR3 region is CASRTSGRANEQFF. CDR3 DNA: TGTGCCAGCCGGACTAGCGGGAGGGCCAATGAGCAGTTCTTC.

The chain carries TRBV27 and TRBJ2-1, with 10 positions matching TRBD2. Germline V gene sequence: CDR1 MNHEY, CDR2 SMNVEV (reference sequence). CDR3 length: 14 residues. Trimming cost V 5 bases and J 7 bases; bases outside gene matches: 5. Here the CDR3 DNA reads TGTGCCAGCAGTGCAGCGGGAGGGCGGAATGAGCAGTTCTTC. Translated, it gives CASSAAGGRNEQFF.

The chain links TRBV23-1 to TRBJ2-7, with a weak D call TRBD2 (5 bases). TRBV23-1 carries the ORF label, with uncertain function. V was pared by 4 bases and J by 6 bases, with 13 bases between. This CDR3 spans 13 amino acids. The CDR3 loop is CASSRGMGSEQYF. In DNA form, the CDR3 reads TGCGCCAGCAGTCGGGGAATGGGGAGCGAGCAGTACTTC.

The gene calls are TRBV6-5 and TRBJ1-5, with a tentative D call TRBD1 (5 bases). The CDR3 has 15 amino acids. Trimming cost V 2 bases and J 2 bases, with 10 bases left between them. The germline CDR1 and CDR2 sequences are MNHEY and SVGAGI. The CDR3 DNA reads TGTGCCAGCAGTTACGCGGGGGGAGGCAATCAGCCCCAGCATTTT. It specifies CASSYAGGGNQPQHF.

The V gene is TRBV14, the J gene TRBJ2-7; no reliable D call. Germline V gene lookup returns CDR1 SGHDN and CDR2 FVKESK. This CDR3 contains 13 residues. The V gene lost 1 base and the J gene lost 2 bases, with 6 bases spanning the gap. The CDR3, as DNA: TGTGCCAGCAGCCAAGTGGGCACCTACGAGCAGTACTTC. It specifies CASSQVGTYEQYF. Supplemented by reference TRBV14 and TRBJ2-7, the full variable domain reads EAGVTQFPSHSVIEKGQTVTLRCDPISGHDNLYWYRRVMGKEIKFLLHFVKESKQDESGMPNNRFLAERTGGTYSTLKVQPAELEDSGVYFCASSQVGTYEQYFGPGTRLTVT.

This clone occurred once. The chain recombines TRBV4-1 with TRBJ2-5, with D perhaps matching TRBD2 (6 bases). Looked up from germline, CDR1 is MGHRA and CDR2 is YSYEKL. The CDR3 covers 14 residues. V dropped 2 bases and J dropped 6 bases, with 13 bases sitting between them. The CDR3 region has the DNA TGCGCCAGCAGCCAACCCCGGGAGCGGAAGACCCAGTACTTC. Translated: CASSQPRERKTQYF.

V gene TRBV11-2 combines with J gene TRBJ2-7; 9 bases map to TRBD2. This CDR3 has 15 residues. The V segment lost 5 bases and the J segment 2 bases; nucleotides outside the gene matches: 7. Germline V gives CDR1 SGHAT, CDR2 FQNNGV. The CDR3 reads CASSPLTSGTYEQYF. CDR3 nucleotides: TGTGCCAGCAGCCCTCTGACTAGCGGAACCTACGAGCAGTACTTC.

V gene TRBV7-3 combines with J gene TRBJ2-3; 7 nucleotides align to TRBD2. The germline CDR1 and CDR2 sequences are SGHTA and FQGTGA. The CDR3 is made up of 17 amino acids. V lost 5 bases to trimming and J lost 6 bases; unmatched junction nucleotides: 17. In nucleotides, the CDR3 is TGTGCCAGCAGCCCCAGCTTGGGAGGGAGGGCCGCGGATACGCAGTATTTT. Its translation: CASSPSLGGRAADTQYF.

This clone was seen more than once but under ten times. The V gene is TRBV7-3, the J gene TRBJ2-1; 14 bases match TRBD2. Germline assignment: CDR1 SGHTA and CDR2 FQGTGA. Trimming removed 5 bases from V and 6 bases from J; junction bases left unmatched: 9. CDR3 length: 17 residues. The CDR3 here is CASSQSLGTSGSNEQFF. The CDR3 nucleotides are TGTGCCAGCAGCCAATCATTGGGGACTAGCGGGAGCAATGAGCAGTTCTTC.

The V and J genes are TRBV6-5 and TRBJ1-4; D possibly corresponds to TRBD1 (6 bases). There are 12 residues in the CDR3. Trimming shortened V by 6 bases and J by 8 bases, and 10 bases separated the two germline ends. The germline gives CDR1 MNHEY, CDR2 SVGAGI. The CDR3 here is CASSRDTEKLFF. The CDR3 nucleotides are TGTGCCAGCAGCCGGGACACAGAAAAACTGTTTTTT.

V usage is TRBV19 and J usage is TRBJ1-1, with TRBD1 identical over 7 bases. V was clipped by 5 bases and J by 1 base; unmatched bases: 4. The CDR3 sequence is 14 residues long. Germline CDR1 LNHDA, CDR2 SQIVND (reference sequence). The CDR3 loop is CASSVRQGNTEAFF. The DNA of the CDR3 is TGTGCCAGTAGTGTCCGACAGGGGAACACTGAAGCTTTCTTT.

The chain couples TRBV7-9 to TRBJ1-1; maybe TRBD1 (6 bases). V shed 1 base and J shed 5 bases, with 11 bases lying between them. The CDR3 is 14 amino acids. The germline gives CDR1 SEHNR, CDR2 FQNEAQ (reference sequence). CDR3 in amino acids: CASSLVQGRTEAFF. DNA for the CDR3: TGTGCCAGCAGCTTAGTCCAGGGGCGGACTGAAGCTTTCTTT.

The chain has TRBV28 and TRBJ1-3; the match to TRBD1 covers 9 bases. V trimming: 7 bases; J trimming: 2 bases; junction bases outside the gene matches: 9. This CDR3 is 16 amino acids long. Germline V CDR1 and CDR2: MDHEN, SYDVKM. The CDR3 protein is CASNPGGTGTGNTIYF. CDR3 coding DNA: TGTGCCAGCAACCCCGGGGGGACAGGGACTGGAAACACCATATATTTT.

The chain joins TRBV19 to TRBJ2-7, with 8 bases lining up with TRBD1. This CDR3 has 15 residues. Trimming took 1 base from V and 6 from J; bases not matched to a gene: 8. The germline V gene encodes CDR1 LNHDA and CDR2 SQIVND (reference sequence). As DNA, the CDR3 is TGTGCCAGTAGTATAGGGGGGACAGGTCTTCCCGAGCAGTACTTC. Protein sequence: CASSIGGTGLPEQYF.